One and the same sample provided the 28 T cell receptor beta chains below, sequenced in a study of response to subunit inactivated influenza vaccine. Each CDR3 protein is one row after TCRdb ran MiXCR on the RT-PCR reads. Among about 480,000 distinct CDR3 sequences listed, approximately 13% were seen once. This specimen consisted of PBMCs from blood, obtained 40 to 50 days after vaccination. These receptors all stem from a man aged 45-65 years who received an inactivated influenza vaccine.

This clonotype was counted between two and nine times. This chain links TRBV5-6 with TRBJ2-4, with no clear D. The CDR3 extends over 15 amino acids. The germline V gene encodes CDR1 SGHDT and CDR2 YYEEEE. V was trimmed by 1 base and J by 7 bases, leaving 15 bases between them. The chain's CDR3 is CASSLYNDLRNIQYF. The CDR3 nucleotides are TGTGCCAGCAGCTTGTATAACGACTTACGGAACATTCAGTACTTC.

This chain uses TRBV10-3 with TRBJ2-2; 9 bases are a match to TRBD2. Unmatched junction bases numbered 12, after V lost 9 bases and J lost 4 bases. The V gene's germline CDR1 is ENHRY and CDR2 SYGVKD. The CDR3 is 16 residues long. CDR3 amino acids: CAMSLGLAGLTGELFF. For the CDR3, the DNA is TGTGCCATGAGCCTCGGGCTAGCGGGACTCACCGGGGAGCTGTTTTTT.

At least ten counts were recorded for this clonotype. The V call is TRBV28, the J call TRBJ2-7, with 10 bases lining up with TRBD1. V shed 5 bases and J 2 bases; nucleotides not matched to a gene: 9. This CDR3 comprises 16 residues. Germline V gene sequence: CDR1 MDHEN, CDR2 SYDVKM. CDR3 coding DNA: TGTGCCAGCAGTAACCCGACAGGGGGCATTACCTACGAGCAGTACTTC. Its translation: CASSNPTGGITYEQYF.

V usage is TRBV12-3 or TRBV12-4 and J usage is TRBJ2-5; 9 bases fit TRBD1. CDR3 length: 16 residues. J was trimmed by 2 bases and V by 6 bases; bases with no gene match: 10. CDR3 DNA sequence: TGTGCCAGCAGCCTTACGACGGGACAGGGTCAAGAGACCCAGTACTTC. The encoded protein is CASSLTTGQGQETQYF.

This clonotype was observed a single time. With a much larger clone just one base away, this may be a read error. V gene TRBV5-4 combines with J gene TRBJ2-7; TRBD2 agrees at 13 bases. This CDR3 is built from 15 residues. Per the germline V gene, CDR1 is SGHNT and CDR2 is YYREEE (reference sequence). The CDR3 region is CASSPGLAGDYEQNF. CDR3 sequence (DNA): TGTGCCAGCAGCCCCGGACTAGCGGGGGACTACGAGCAGAACTTC.

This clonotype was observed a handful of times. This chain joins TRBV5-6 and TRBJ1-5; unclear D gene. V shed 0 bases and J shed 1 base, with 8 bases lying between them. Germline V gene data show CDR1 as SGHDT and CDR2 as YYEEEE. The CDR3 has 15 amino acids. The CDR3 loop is CASSLGSLSNQPQHF. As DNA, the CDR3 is TGTGCCAGCAGCTTGGGCAGCCTCAGCAATCAGCCCCAGCATTTT.

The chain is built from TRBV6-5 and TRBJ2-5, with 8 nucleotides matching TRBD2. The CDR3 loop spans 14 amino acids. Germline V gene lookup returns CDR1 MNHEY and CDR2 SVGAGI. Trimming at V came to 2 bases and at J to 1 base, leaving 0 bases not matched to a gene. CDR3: CASSYAGGQETQYF. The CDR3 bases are TGTGCCAGCAGTTACGCGGGGGGCCAAGAGACCCAGTACTTC.

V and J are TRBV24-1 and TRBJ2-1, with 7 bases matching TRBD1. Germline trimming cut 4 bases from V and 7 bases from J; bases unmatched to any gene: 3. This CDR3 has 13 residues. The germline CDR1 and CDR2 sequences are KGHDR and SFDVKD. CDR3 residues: CATSDDRVNEQFF. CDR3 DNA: TGTGCCACCAGTGACGACAGGGTGAATGAGCAGTTCTTC.

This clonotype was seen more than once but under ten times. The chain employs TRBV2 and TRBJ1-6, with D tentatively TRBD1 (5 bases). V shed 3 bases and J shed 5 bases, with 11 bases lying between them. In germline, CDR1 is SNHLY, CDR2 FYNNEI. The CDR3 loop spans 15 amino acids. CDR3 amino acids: CASSEWGTDNSPLHF. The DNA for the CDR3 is TGTGCCAGCAGTGAGTGGGGGACTGATAATTCACCCCTCCACTTT.

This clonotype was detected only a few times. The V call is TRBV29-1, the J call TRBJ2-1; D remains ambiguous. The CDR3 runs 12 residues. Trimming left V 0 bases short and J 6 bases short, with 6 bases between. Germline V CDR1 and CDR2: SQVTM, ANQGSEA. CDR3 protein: CSVEDGSNEQFF. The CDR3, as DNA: TGCAGCGTTGAAGACGGATCCAATGAGCAGTTCTTC.

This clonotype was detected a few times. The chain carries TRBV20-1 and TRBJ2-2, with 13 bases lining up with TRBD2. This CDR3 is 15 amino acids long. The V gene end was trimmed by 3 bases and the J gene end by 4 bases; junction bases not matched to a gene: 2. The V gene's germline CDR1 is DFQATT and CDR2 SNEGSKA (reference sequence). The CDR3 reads CSASRLAGGTGELFF. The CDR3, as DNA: TGCAGTGCTAGTCGACTAGCGGGGGGCACCGGGGAGCTGTTTTTT.

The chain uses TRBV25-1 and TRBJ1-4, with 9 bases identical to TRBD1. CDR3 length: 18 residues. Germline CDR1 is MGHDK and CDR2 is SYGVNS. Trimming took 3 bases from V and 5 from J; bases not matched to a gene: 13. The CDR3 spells CASSDPLPTGTGNEKLFF. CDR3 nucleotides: TGTGCCAGCAGTGATCCTCTCCCCACCGGGACAGGGAATGAAAAACTGTTTTTT.

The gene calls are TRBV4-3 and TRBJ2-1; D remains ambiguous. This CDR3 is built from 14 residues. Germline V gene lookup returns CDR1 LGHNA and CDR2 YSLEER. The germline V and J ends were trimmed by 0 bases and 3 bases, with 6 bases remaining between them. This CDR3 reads CASSQDSGYNEQFF. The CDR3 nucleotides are TGCGCCAGCAGCCAAGACTCGGGCTACAATGAGCAGTTCTTC.

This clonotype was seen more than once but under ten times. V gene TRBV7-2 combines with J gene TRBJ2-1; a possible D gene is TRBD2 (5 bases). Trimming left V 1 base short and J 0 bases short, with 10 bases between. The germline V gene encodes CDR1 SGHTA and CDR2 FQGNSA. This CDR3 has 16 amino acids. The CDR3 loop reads CASSLERRGSYNEQFF. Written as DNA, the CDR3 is TGTGCCAGCAGCTTAGAAAGACGGGGCTCCTACAATGAGCAGTTCTTC.

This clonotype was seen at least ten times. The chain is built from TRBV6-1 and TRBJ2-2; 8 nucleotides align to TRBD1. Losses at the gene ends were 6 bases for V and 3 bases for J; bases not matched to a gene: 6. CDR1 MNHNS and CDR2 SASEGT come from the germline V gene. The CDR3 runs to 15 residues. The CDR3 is CASSPQGAYTGELFF. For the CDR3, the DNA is TGTGCCAGCAGCCCCCAGGGGGCATACACCGGGGAGCTGTTTTTT.

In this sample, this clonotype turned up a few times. The CDR3 DNA is TGTGCCAGCAGTTTTCCGGACATGCCCGCTTTCTTT. This translates into CASSFPDMPAFF. The V and J genes are TRBV12-3 or TRBV12-4 and TRBJ1-1; TRBD1 might be the D (5 bases). CDR3 length: 12 residues. Trimming shortened V by 3 bases and J by 11 bases, and 13 bases separated the two germline ends.

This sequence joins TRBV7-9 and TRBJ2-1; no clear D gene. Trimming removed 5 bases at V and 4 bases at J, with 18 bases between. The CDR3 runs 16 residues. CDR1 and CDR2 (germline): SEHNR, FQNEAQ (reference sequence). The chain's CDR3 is CASSQDGIVVYNEQFF. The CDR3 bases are TGTGCCAGCAGCCAAGACGGTATAGTGGTATACAATGAGCAGTTCTTC.

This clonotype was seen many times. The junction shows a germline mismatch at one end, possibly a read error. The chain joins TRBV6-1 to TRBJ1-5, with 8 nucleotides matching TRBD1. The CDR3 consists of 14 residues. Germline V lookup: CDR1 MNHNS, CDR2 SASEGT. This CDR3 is CASSPGTGNQPQHF. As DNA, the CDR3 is TGCGCCAGCAGCCCGGGGACAGGTAATCAGCCCCAGCATTTT.

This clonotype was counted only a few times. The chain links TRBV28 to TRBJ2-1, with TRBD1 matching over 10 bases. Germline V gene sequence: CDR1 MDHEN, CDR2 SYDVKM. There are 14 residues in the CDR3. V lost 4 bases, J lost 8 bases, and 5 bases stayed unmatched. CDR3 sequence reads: CASSSGQGVDEQFF. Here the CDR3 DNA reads TGTGCCAGCAGTTCCGGACAGGGGGTCGATGAGCAGTTCTTC.

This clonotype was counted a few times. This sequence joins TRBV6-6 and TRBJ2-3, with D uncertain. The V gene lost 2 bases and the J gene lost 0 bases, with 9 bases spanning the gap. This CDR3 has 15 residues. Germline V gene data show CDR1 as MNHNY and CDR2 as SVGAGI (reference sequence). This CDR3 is CASSYVTPSTDTQYF. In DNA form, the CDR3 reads TGTGCCAGCAGTTACGTTACTCCTAGCACAGATACGCAGTATTTT.

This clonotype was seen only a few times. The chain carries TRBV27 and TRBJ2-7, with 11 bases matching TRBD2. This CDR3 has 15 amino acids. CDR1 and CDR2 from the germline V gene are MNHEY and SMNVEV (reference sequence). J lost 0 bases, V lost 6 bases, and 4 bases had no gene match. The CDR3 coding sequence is TGTGCCAGCAGCGGGACTAGCGGCATCTCCTACGAGCAGTACTTC. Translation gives CASSGTSGISYEQYF.

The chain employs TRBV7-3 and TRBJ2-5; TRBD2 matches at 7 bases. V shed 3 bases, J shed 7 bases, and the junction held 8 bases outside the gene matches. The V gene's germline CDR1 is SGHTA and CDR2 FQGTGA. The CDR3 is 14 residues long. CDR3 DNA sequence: TGTGCCAGCAGCTTGGAGGGAGGGACGGCGACCCAGTACTTC. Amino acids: CASSLEGGTATQYF.

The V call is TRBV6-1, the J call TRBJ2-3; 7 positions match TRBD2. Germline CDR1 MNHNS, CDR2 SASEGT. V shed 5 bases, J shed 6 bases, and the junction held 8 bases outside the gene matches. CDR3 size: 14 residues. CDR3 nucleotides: TGTGCCAGCAGTAAGACTAGCCTCCAGGATACGCAGTATTTT. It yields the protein CASSKTSLQDTQYF.

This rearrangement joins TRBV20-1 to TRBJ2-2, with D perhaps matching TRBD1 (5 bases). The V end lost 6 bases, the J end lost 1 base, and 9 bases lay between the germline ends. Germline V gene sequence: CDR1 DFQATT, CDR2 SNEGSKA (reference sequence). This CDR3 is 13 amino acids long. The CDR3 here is CSATTVNTGELFF. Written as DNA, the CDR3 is TGCAGTGCAACGACAGTGAACACCGGGGAGCTGTTTTTT.

The CDR3 DNA reads TGCGCCAGCAGCCAAGATCTGGTACTAGCGGGAACCAATGAGCAGTTCTTC. Its translation: CASSQDLVLAGTNEQFF. J is TRBJ2-1 and V is TRBV4-3; 10 bases match TRBD2. V shed 0 bases and J 6 bases; nucleotides not matched to a gene: 8. CDR3 length: 17 residues. Looked up from germline, CDR1 is LGHNA and CDR2 is YSLEER.

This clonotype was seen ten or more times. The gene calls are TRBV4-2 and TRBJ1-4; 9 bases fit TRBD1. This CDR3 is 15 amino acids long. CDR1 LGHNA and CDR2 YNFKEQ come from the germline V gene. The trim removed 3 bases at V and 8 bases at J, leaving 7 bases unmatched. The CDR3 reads CASSHPGQGGEKLFF. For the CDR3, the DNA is TGTGCCAGCAGCCACCCGGGACAGGGAGGCGAAAAACTGTTTTTT.

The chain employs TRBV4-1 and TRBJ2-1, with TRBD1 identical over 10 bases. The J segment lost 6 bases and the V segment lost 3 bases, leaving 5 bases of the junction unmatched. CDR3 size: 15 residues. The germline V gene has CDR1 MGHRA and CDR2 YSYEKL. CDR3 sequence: CASSHDRGLCNEQFF. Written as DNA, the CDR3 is TGCGCCAGCAGCCACGACAGGGGGCTCTGCAATGAGCAGTTCTTC.

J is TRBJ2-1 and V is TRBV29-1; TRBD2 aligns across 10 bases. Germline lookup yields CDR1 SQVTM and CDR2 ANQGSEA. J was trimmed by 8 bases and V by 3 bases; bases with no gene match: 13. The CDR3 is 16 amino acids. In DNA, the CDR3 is TGCAGCGTTGAGGGTTCGAGCGGGGGGGCGCGCGATGAGCAGTTCTTC. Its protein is CSVEGSSGGARDEQFF.